The entry below gives a single T cell receptor beta chain sequence along with its context. Its antigen has not been determined. No much larger clonotype is one base removed from it; base qualities were not supplied. Cells with a CD4+CD8-CD45RO-CD45RA+ profile were isolated by FACS and defined as naive CD4+ T cells, and those with a CD8+CD4-CD45RA+CD27bright profile were defined as naive CD8+ T cells. Sorting used antibodies against CD4 (RPA-T4), CD8 (SK1), CD27 (O323), CD45RA (HI100) and CD45RO (UCHL1). TCRdb names 454 GS FLX Titanium as the instrument used. A previously published linear amplification protocol was used to build TCR libraries from about 500 ng of total RNA. The Roche/454 Genome Sequencer with Titanium chemistry was used for sequencing. On the authors' methods: From about 5 of the healthy donors, about 78,000 rearranged TCR alpha transcripts were sequenced. Duplicate transcripts were dropped, and unique TCR clonotypes were identified by the CDR3 junction according to IMGT nomenclature. Using logistic regression in R 2.13.0, the researchers modeled CD4 versus CD8 status as a function of V and J genes, with an adjustment for donor effects and a Bonferroni correction for multiple testing. Using fastp trimming at Q25 and MiXCR clonotype assembly, TCRdb reanalyzed the public sequencing data and kept in-frame beta chains. Each CDR3 protein gets just one entry, which takes the most common genes and DNA from the rows behind it. The V and J calls were determined by TCRdb, not by the authors. Present in this sample are approximately 200,000 distinct CDR3 sequences, around 70% of which were seen just once. The ten largest clones add up to 2.3% of the sample.

This sample was taken from a study of healthy donors' naive CD4 and CD8 T cells (dated by TCRdb to 2013 to 2016). With regard to the full study: Donor selection covered three age groups (20-25, 40-50 and 60-70 years) with more than five people in each, and the resulting cohort had a mean age of roughly 45 and was half female. For TCR alpha, a new primer set was designed to cover all functional IMGT alpha gene variants, and all other steps followed the beta-chain workflow. To examine how TCR variation is linked to lineage commitment, the study sequenced rearranged TCR alpha and beta chains from naive CD4+ and CD8+ T cells. The peripheral blood mononuclear cells came from some 18 individuals who were healthy and unrelated. Donors were HLA-typed by sequencing at HLA-A, -B, -C, -DRB1, -DQB1 and -DPB1 using the SBTexcellerator protocol, an ABI3130xl analyzer and SBTengine software.

Including cysteine and phenylalanine, the CDR3 has 14 amino acids. The kept DNA is CDR3 alone, 42 bases in frame from the first base. According to the germline V gene (reference sequence), CDR1 reads DFQATT and CDR2 reads SNEGSKA. V loses 3 bases of germline sequence and J loses 3 bases, and the interval between the two ends is 12 bases. Study-wide conclusions, independent of this receptor: In both chains, CD4+ lineage was linked to a positively charged CDR3, whereas CD8+ lineage was linked to a negatively charged CDR3. Bias between naive CD4+ and CD8+ cells was reportedly observed for most V and J gene segments, consistently across donors and independently of HLA genotype. Because alpha and beta chains were sequenced in bulk and could not be paired, combined chain effects were not evaluated. Taken together, V genes, J genes and CDR3 charge appeared to account for around an eighth of the variance in CD4/CD8 propensity, acting in a largely additive way. The study did not directly address whether homeostatic proliferation of naive T cells might have biased the repertoire.

The sequencing sample was made of naive CD4+ and CD8+ T cells sorted from blood, pooled from several donors. This sample's cell subset or site label indicates: FACS-sorted naive CD4+ (CD45RO-CD45RA+) and naive CD8+ (CD45RA+CD27bright) T cells. The chain uses TRBV20-1 and TRBJ1-5; there is no confident call for the D gene. The clonotype comes from a pool of human donors in good health; the sample pools cells from several healthy donors. This receptor has the CDR3 CSASVGRYNQPQHF. The sequence in DNA is TGCAGTGCTAGCGTTGGACGGTACAATCAGCCCCAGCATTTT.